This paragraph covers one T cell receptor beta chain sequence. Its antigen is undetermined. TCRdb reanalysed the reads using MiXCR and keeps one entry per CDR3 protein. Altogether 450,000 to 550,000 distinct CDR3 sequences are present, under 55% being singletons, with the ten largest covering roughly two fifths. Trimming left V 0 bases short and J 0 bases short, with 15 bases between. The CDR3 is made up of 19 amino acids. Germline CDR1 reads MGHRA; CDR2 reads YSYEKL. These data come from a study of T cell repertoires in cytomegalovirus infection. Background on the study: A matching HLA type, together with CMV infection, was signaled by public TCR beta signatures.

General observations from the study: In two of eight donors, the top clonotype was HLA-C-restricted CMV-specific. Individuals carrying CMV plus the relevant HLA were identified by cumulative frequency of public TCR beta families.

This chain joins TRBV4-1 and TRBJ2-6, with D possibly TRBD1 on 6 matching bases. This sequence originates from a human donor in good health (CMV status not recorded). Some clones in this sample may be carry-over from other donors' samples. Sample: cultured PBMCs, taken from culture after CMV antigen stimulation. The CDR3 sequence: CASSQDPQGQFSGANVLTF. The DNA of the CDR3 is TGCGCCAGCAGCCAAGATCCCCAGGGGCAATTCTCTGGGGCCAACGTCCTGACTTTC.